This is a list of T cell receptor beta chains from one sample in a study of spatial heterogeneity in lung cancer. Using its own MiXCR run on the 5' RACE reads, TCRdb lists one record per CDR3 protein. This sample has roughly 80,000 distinct CDR3 sequences, with roughly 12% found just once. The starting material was PBMCs, obtained at surgery. These receptors were taken from a male donor with early-stage non-small cell lung cancer. CDR3s include the opening cysteine and the closing phenylalanine or tryptophan. A D gene is named only where the DNA matches it firmly. Clone size is shown for a subset of rows, as once, few, many or a class of expanded clone.

size	V	J	D	CDR3	DNA
.	TRBV29-1	TRBJ2-2	TRBD1	CSVELRGPGNTGELFF	TGCAGCGTTGAACTGAGGGGGCCAGGGAACACCGGGGAGCTGTTTTTT
.	TRBV7-6	TRBJ1-4	.	CASSSGRLTTNEKLFF	TGTGCCAGCAGCTCGGGACGGCTGACAACTAATGAAAAACTGTTTTTT
.	TRBV29-1	TRBJ2-5	.	CSVDIWLEQETQYF	TGCAGCGTTGATATTTGGCTGGAACAAGAGACCCAGTACTTC
few	TRBV5-1	TRBJ1-2	TRBD1	CASSLRTGDNYGYTF	TGCGCCAGCAGCTTGAGGACAGGGGACAACTATGGCTACACCTTC
.	TRBV20-1	TRBJ2-7	TRBD2	CSASDSGGSSYEQYF	TGCAGTGCTTCGGATAGCGGGGGGAGCTCCTACGAGCAGTACTTC
.	TRBV5-5	TRBJ1-5	.	CASTEGNIGRQPQHF	TGTGCCAGCACGGAGGGGAACATCGGACGTCAGCCCCAGCATTTT
.	TRBV6-5	TRBJ2-2	.	CASSYGPTNTGELFF	TGTGCCAGCAGTTACGGCCCGACGAACACCGGGGAGCTGTTTTTT
.	TRBV9	TRBJ2-7	.	CASSVEPNYEQYF	TGTGCCAGCAGCGTCGAACCGAACTACGAGCAGTACTTC
.	TRBV19	TRBJ1-2	TRBD1	CASSHERGGNYGYTF	TGTGCCAGTAGTCATGAAAGAGGGGGCAACTATGGCTACACCTTC
few	TRBV15	TRBJ2-3	.	CATSRERYRTDTQYF	TGTGCCACCAGCAGAGAAAGGTACCGCACAGATACGCAGTATTTT
.	TRBV3-1	TRBJ2-6	.	CASSQDAPAPGANVLTF	TGTGCCAGCAGCCAAGATGCTCCAGCTCCAGGGGCCAACGTCCTGACTTTC
many	TRBV5-4	TRBJ1-1	.	CASSLLSSSEAFF	TGTGCCAGCAGCTTGCTGAGCTCCTCTGAAGCTTTCTTT
many	TRBV4-1	TRBJ1-5	.	CASSQVAMTSVRQPQHF	TGCGCCAGCAGCCAAGTGGCGATGACGAGTGTTAGACAGCCCCAGCATTTT
.	TRBV3-1	TRBJ1-2	.	CASRATFSDGYTF	TGTGCCAGCAGGGCAACCTTCTCGGATGGCTACACCTTC
.	TRBV6-5	TRBJ2-1	TRBD1	CASRVAMDRVYNEQFF	TGTGCCAGCAGGGTCGCCATGGACAGGGTCTACAATGAGCAGTTCTTC
few	TRBV6-2/TRBV6-3	TRBJ2-5	.	CASSTTSGPQFGETQYF	TGTGCCAGCAGTACCACTTCCGGGCCCCAGTTCGGTGAGACCCAGTACTTC
few	TRBV7-9	TRBJ2-1	.	CASSLAAYNEQFF	TGTGCCAGCAGCTTGGCAGCTTACAATGAGCAGTTCTTC
.	TRBV24-1	TRBJ2-2	.	CATSDLDTSNTGELFF	TGTGCCACCAGTGATCTAGATACCTCGAACACCGGGGAGCTGTTTTTT
few	TRBV20-1	TRBJ2-7	.	CSARDRAAYEQYF	TGCAGTGCTAGAGATAGGGCGGCCTACGAGCAGTACTTC
.	TRBV6-6	TRBJ2-7	.	CASSPGGGYEQYF	TGTGCCAGCAGCCCCGGGGGCGGCTACGAGCAGTACTTC
many	TRBV5-1	TRBJ1-2	TRBD1	CASSSQGAARDGYTF	TGCGCCAGCAGCTCCCAGGGGGCGGCGAGAGATGGCTACACCTTC
many	TRBV28	TRBJ1-2	.	CASSGGTPYGYTF	TGTGCCAGCAGTGGGGGGACACCCTATGGCTACACCTTC
few	TRBV30	TRBJ1-1	.	CAWSEGMNTEAFF	TGTGCCTGGAGTGAGGGCATGAACACTGAAGCTTTCTTT
.	TRBV3-1	TRBJ2-1	.	CASSQGTEQFF	TGTGCCAGCAGCCAAGGTACTGAGCAGTTCTTC
.	TRBV29-1	TRBJ2-3	TRBD1	CSGDRGATDTQYF	TGCAGCGGTGACAGGGGGGCGACAGATACGCAGTATTTT
few	TRBV10-3	TRBJ1-3	TRBD1	CATGPGGPSGNTIYF	TGTGCCACAGGGCCAGGGGGTCCCTCTGGAAACACCATATATTTT
.	TRBV5-6	TRBJ2-7	.	CASSQPNRDHEQYF	TGTGCCAGCAGCCAACCCAACAGGGACCACGAGCAGTACTTC
.	TRBV19	TRBJ2-1	.	CASSIGRQMQYNEQFF	TGTGCCAGTAGTATAGGTCGACAGATGCAGTACAATGAGCAGTTCTTC
.	TRBV29-1	TRBJ2-2	.	CSVHRGGTGELFF	TGCAGCGTTCACAGGGGAGGAACCGGGGAGCTGTTTTTT
.	TRBV19	TRBJ2-7	.	CASSMSTGHSYEQYF	TGTGCCAGTAGTATGAGTACAGGTCACTCCTACGAGCAGTACTTC
few	TRBV30	TRBJ1-5	.	CAWSRNRAEQPQHF	TGTGCCTGGAGTAGAAACAGGGCAGAACAGCCCCAGCATTTT
.	TRBV3-1	TRBJ1-6	.	CASSQPLGGAPLHF	TGTGCCAGCAGCCAACCCCTCGGGGGCGCACCCCTCCACTTT
few	TRBV18	TRBJ2-7	.	CASSPSEGSYEQYF	TGTGCCAGCTCACCAAGTGAAGGGTCCTACGAGCAGTACTTC
.	TRBV7-9	TRBJ1-3	.	CASSLQASGNTIYF	TGTGCCAGCAGCCTACAGGCGTCTGGAAACACCATATATTTT
.	TRBV3-1	TRBJ1-1	.	CASSPLGSTEAFF	TGTGCCAGCAGCCCGCTGGGCAGCACTGAAGCTTTCTTT
.	TRBV15	TRBJ2-1	TRBD1	CATSRPDRALHEQFF	TGTGCCACCAGCAGACCGGACAGGGCGTTACATGAGCAGTTCTTC
many	TRBV6-1	TRBJ2-3	TRBD2	CASRGGSLATDTQYF	TGTGCCAGCAGGGGGGGGTCGCTTGCCACAGATACGCAGTATTTT
few	TRBV12-3/TRBV12-4	TRBJ2-1	TRBD2	CASSLSRLAGENEQFF	TGTGCCAGCAGTTTATCCCGACTAGCGGGGGAAAATGAGCAGTTCTTC
few	TRBV10-3	TRBJ1-4	TRBD1	CAIRRDRGDEKLFF	TGTGCCATCAGGAGGGACAGGGGGGATGAAAAACTGTTTTTT
few	TRBV19	TRBJ2-2	.	CASSLQVNTGELFF	TGTGCCAGTAGTCTACAGGTGAACACCGGGGAGCTGTTTTTT
.	TRBV12-3/TRBV12-4	TRBJ1-5	.	CASRRGPNQPQHF	TGTGCCAGCCGACGGGGACCCAATCAGCCCCAGCATTTT
.	TRBV7-3	TRBJ2-1	TRBD2	CASSLSRGGNEQFF	TGTGCCAGCAGCTTGTCGCGGGGGGGGAATGAGCAGTTCTTC
few	TRBV7-3	TRBJ2-3	.	CASSLYGGDADTQYF	TGTGCCAGCAGCTTATACGGGGGCGACGCAGATACGCAGTATTTT
few	TRBV20-1	TRBJ2-5	TRBD2	CSARGDAWAGGPQETQYF	TGCAGTGCTAGAGGGGACGCGTGGGCGGGGGGACCTCAAGAGACCCAGTACTTC
.	TRBV7-3	TRBJ2-2	.	CASSLNSGVNTGELFF	TGTGCCAGCAGCTTAAACAGCGGAGTTAACACCGGGGAGCTGTTTTTT
.	TRBV25-1	TRBJ1-2	.	CASSEYTQGPHSNYGYTF	TGTGCCAGCAGTGAATATACCCAGGGCCCTCATTCTAACTATGGCTACACCTTC
many	TRBV5-1	TRBJ2-1	TRBD1	CASSSTGAYNEQFF	TGCGCCAGCAGCTCGACAGGGGCCTACAATGAGCAGTTCTTC
.	TRBV10-2	TRBJ1-1	TRBD1	CASRLAGGNTEAFF	TGCGCCAGCAGGCTGGCAGGGGGAAACACTGAAGCTTTCTTT
.	TRBV2	TRBJ2-7	TRBD2	CASTLPGVAGSYEQYF	TGTGCCAGCACCCTACCCGGGGTAGCGGGGTCCTACGAGCAGTACTTC
.	TRBV7-9	TRBJ2-1	.	CASSLVGGEDEQFF	TGTGCCAGCAGCTTAGTTGGTGGCGAGGATGAGCAGTTCTTC
.	TRBV18	TRBJ1-4	.	CASSPGAYVEKLFF	TGTGCCAGCTCACCAGGGGCTTACGTTGAAAAACTGTTTTTT
few	TRBV24-1	TRBJ2-1	TRBD2	CATSERLAGGYEQFF	TGTGCCACCAGTGAAAGACTAGCGGGAGGGTATGAGCAGTTCTTC
few	TRBV30	TRBJ2-6	.	CAWSKGYSGANVLTF	TGTGCCTGGAGTAAAGGTTACTCTGGGGCCAACGTCCTGACTTTC
.	TRBV4-2	TRBJ2-7	.	CASSQVLAQASEQYF	TGTGCCAGCAGCCAAGTGCTAGCGCAGGCCTCCGAGCAGTACTTC
few	TRBV29-1	TRBJ1-2	.	CSVEGGRGYGYTF	TGCAGCGTTGAAGGGGGTCGTGGGTATGGCTACACCTTC